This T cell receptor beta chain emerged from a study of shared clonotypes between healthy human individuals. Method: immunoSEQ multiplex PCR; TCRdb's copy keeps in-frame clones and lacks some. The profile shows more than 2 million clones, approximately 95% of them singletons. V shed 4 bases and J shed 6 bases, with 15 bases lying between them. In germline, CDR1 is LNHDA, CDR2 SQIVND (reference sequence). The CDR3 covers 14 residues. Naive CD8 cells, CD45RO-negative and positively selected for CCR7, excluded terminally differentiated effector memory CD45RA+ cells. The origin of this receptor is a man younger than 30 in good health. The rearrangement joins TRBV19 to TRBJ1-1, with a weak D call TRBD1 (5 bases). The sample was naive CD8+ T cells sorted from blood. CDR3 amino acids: CASSRLRGRAEAFF. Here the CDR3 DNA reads TGTGCCAGTAGTAGGCTGAGGGGCCGAGCTGAAGCTTTCTTT.